The present T cell receptor (beta chain) was sequenced within a study of T cells after posttransplantation cyclophosphamide. As concerns this clone: The antigen is not known.

The CDR3 length is 13 residues. The germline V gene encodes CDR1 SQVTM and CDR2 ANQGSEA. V shed 6 bases and J 4 bases; nucleotides not matched to a gene: 4. Sequenced by immunoSEQ multiplex PCR; TCRdb stores in-frame clones only, minus some. Of thousands of clones in the sample, 65% to 85% are singletons; the top ten hold over 20%. Study-level results: TRB clonality was highly associated with recipient CMV seropositivity and reactivation.

The chain recombines TRBV29-1 with TRBJ2-7, with TRBD1 matching 12 bases. This TCR came from a woman aged 50 to 65 in good health and a related stem cell transplant donor. Sequencing was carried out using memory CD4+ T cells sorted from blood. The CDR3 spells CSVRGQGAYEQYF. The CDR3 DNA reads as TGCAGCGTCAGGGGACAGGGGGCGTACGAGCAGTACTTC.